This entry features one T cell receptor (beta chain) sequence. This clone's antigen is unknown. Per-nucleotide qualities are absent, and no much larger clonotype sits a single base away. RNA was extracted using the RNeasy kit, and about 0.45 to 1 ug of the RNA was reverse transcribed with random hexamers. The immunoSEQ multiplex PCR assay, covering 54 Vbeta and 13 Jbeta segments, was used to amplify TCR beta CDR3 regions. To correct PCR amplification bias, a synthetic template baseline was used for both primer optimization and computational correction. The study's processing was this. Reads were annotated to V, D and J genes according to IMGT and were analyzed with immunoSEQ Analyzer, with only productive sequences retained. Clonality was computed as one minus Shannon entropy normalized by log2 of the number of productive unique sequences. Public and private clones were assessed among the 100 most prevalent clones of each patient and control. A clone was defined as Susac-specific if it was absent from the healthy and MS cohorts, from more than 850 published viral clones and from other ImmuneACCESS disease sequences. TCRdb trimmed public reads at Q25 via fastp, called clones via MiXCR and kept in-frame beta chains. Each CDR3 protein appears once, grouped with its most common genes and DNA. The V and J calls, along with clone size, are taken from TCRdb and not from the paper's own processing. The sample table shows about 180,000 distinct CDR3 sequences, and 90% to 95% are seen once. 0.15% to 0.2% of the sample comes from the top ten.

This record comes from a study of CD8 T cells in Susac syndrome (dated by TCRdb to the late 2010s). Regarding the complete study: Repertoire sequencing was used to test whether CD8+ T cell activation and differentiation in Susac syndrome was antigen driven. Clonality of the CD8+ T cell repertoire was compared between more than 10 healthy donors, approximately 14 Susac syndrome patients and under 16 multiple sclerosis patients.

Results and caveats for the whole study, not just this receptor: The study acknowledged that relatively few individuals were included in the TCR sequencing and HLA analysis.

Inclusive of the bounding cysteine and phenylalanine, the CDR3 is 13 residues long. Here the CDR3 DNA is all that survives: 39 bases in frame from base 1. The germline V gene gives CDR1 as KGHSH and CDR2 as LQKENI. The junction shows trimming of 0 bases on V and 7 bases on J, plus 7 bases between the germline ends. High-throughput TCR beta sequencing profiled peripheral blood CD8+ and CD4+ T cells from healthy donors, Susac syndrome patients and multiple sclerosis patients. The multiple sclerosis controls were treatment-naive patients who had stable or active relapsing-remitting disease and met the revised McDonald criteria. Bulk CD8+ and CD4+ T cells were purified by magnetic negative isolation, whereas CD8+ TEMRA cells were enriched by FACS. Blood was drawn into EDTA tubes, processed within 24 hours, and PBMCs were isolated by density gradient centrifugation. PBMCs intended for TCR sequencing were cryopreserved in liquid nitrogen and thawed later in a water bath at 37 degrees C. A purity of at least 90% was achieved for sorted or isolated CD4+, CD8+ and CD8+ TEMRA cells.

This chain is built from TRBV18 and TRBJ2-1; a tentative D match to TRBD2 spans 5 bases. This receptor was identified in a human donor with multiple sclerosis. Sequencing was performed on CD8+ T cells from PBMCs. The bases are TGTGCCAGCTCACCACCCGGGGATAATGAGCAGTTCTTC. It specifies CASSPPGDNEQFF.